A selection of T cell receptor beta chains follows, all from one sample in a study of identical twins. TCRdb ran MiXCR on the 5' RACE reads and lists one entry per CDR3 protein. The table has 450,000 or so distinct CDR3 sequences, 13% to 15% seen once; the top ten hold 0.4% to 0.55%. The same data also went into a second study, on yellow fever vaccine responses in identical twins.

The sequenced material came from CD4+ T cells sorted from blood. These receptors were taken from a woman younger than 35 in good health. Each CDR3 is given with its conserved first and last residue.

V: TRBV25-1; CDR3: CASSPLGGRANTDTQYF
V: TRBV6-1; CDR3: CASRTLGQGKDTQYF
V: TRBV7-2; CDR3: CASSLAGRVAVETQYF
V: TRBV2; CDR3: CASRVSPNSPLHF
V: TRBV27; CDR3: CASSFGTTGSTDTQYF
V: TRBV20-1; CDR3: CSARVVEQFF
V: TRBV7-2; CDR3: CASSLPITGELFF
V: TRBV6-2/TRBV6-3; CDR3: CASSYLLGGDGEQFF
V: TRBV12-3/TRBV12-4; CDR3: CASSPLGPEAFF
V: TRBV7-2; CDR3: CASSPLQPGVYEQYF
V: TRBV27; CDR3: CASSFDGRAQYF
V: TRBV12-3/TRBV12-4; CDR3: CASSLDTIYEQYF
V: TRBV29-1; CDR3: CSVTGTMGPTDTQYF